A selection of T cell receptor beta chains follows, all from one sample in a study of cytomegalovirus exposure and HLA in healthy donors. Some clones are missing from TCRdb's copy, which holds only in-frame ones; the method was immunoSEQ multiplex PCR. Here the sample spans 80,000 to 130,000 clones, about 68% being singletons. The sample was PBMCs. The receptors stem from a male donor in good health and CMV-seropositive. Both conserved end residues are part of each CDR3. A D gene is named only where the DNA matches it firmly. The size field is filled for only some rows; it gives once, few, many or a size class.

J gene | D gene | V gene | clone size | CDR3 DNA | CDR3 protein
TRBJ1-2 | NA | TRBV7-2 | NA | TGTGCCAGCAGCTTCGGTGGGGCGGCCTATGGCTACACCTTC | CASSFGGAAYGYTF
TRBJ2-1 | TRBD2 | TRBV28 | few | TGTGCCAGCAGTTTACAACCGGGACTAGGCGGGAGTGAGCAGTTCTTC | CASSLQPGLGGSEQFF
TRBJ1-5 | NA | TRBV10-3 | once | TGTGCCACCGGACAGATCGATCAGCCCCAGCATTTT | CATGQIDQPQHF
TRBJ1-1 | NA | TRBV2 | NA | TGTGCCAGCGGGGACCGACTGGGAGGGACTGAAGCTTTCTTT | CASGDRLGGTEAFF
TRBJ2-7 | NA | TRBV10-3 | few | TGTGCCATCAGTGACGGGAACGAGCAGTACTTC | CAISDGNEQYF
TRBJ2-1 | TRBD2 | TRBV5-6 | NA | TGTGCCAGCAGCCGACTAGCGGGGGAATCCTACAATGAGCAGTTCTTC | CASSRLAGESYNEQFF
TRBJ2-2 | TRBD2 | TRBV6-5 | NA | TGTGCCAGCAGTTCGGCGGGGGTCGGTAACACCGGGGAGCTGTTTTTT | CASSSAGVGNTGELFF
TRBJ2-6 | TRBD1 | TRBV5-4 | NA | TGTGCCAGCAGCAGCAACAGGGGGACCTCTGGGGCCAACGTCCTGACTTTC | CASSSNRGTSGANVLTF
TRBJ2-7 | NA | TRBV5-1 | once | TGCGCCAGCCGATCTAACCCCAGGAACTACGAGCAGTACTTC | CASRSNPRNYEQYF
TRBJ2-7 | NA | TRBV21-1 | NA | TGTGCCAGCAGCAAGGTCCTAGCGGGGGATCGGGGCTACGAGCAGTACTTC | CASSKVLAGDRGYEQYF
TRBJ2-7 | NA | TRBV2 | NA | TGTGCCAGCAGTGTCGTCCAGGGAACCTACGAGCAGTACTTC | CASSVVQGTYEQYF
TRBJ2-5 | NA | TRBV7-3 | NA | TGTGCCAGCAGCCCGGGGGGGCAGGGGGGTGAGACCCAGTACTTC | CASSPGGQGGETQYF
TRBJ2-5 | TRBD2 | TRBV5-4 | NA | TGTGCCAGCAGCTCGGGACTAGCCTTACAGGGAGAGACCCAGTACTTC | CASSSGLALQGETQYF
TRBJ2-7 | NA | TRBV7-9 | NA | TGTGCCAGCAGCTTAGCAGGGGTCCCCTCCTACGAGCAGTACTTC | CASSLAGVPSYEQYF
TRBJ1-5 | NA | TRBV2 | few | TGTGCCAGCAGTGAAGCCGCGGGTGGGCAGCCCCAGCATTTT | CASSEAAGGQPQHF
TRBJ1-2 | NA | TRBV5-1 | NA | TGCGCCAGCAGCATCCGGGGGTATGCTAACTATGGCTACACCTTC | CASSIRGYANYGYTF
TRBJ2-2 | TRBD2 | TRBV15 | NA | TGTGCCACCAGCAGGGAACCGGGACTAGCGGGGGGATACACCGGGGAGCTGTTTTTT | CATSREPGLAGGYTGELFF
TRBJ2-3 | TRBD2 | TRBV25-1 | NA | TGTGCCAGCAGTGAATATTCAGCGGGGGGGCTTTTAGATACGCAGTATTTT | CASSEYSAGGLLDTQYF
TRBJ1-5 | TRBD1 | TRBV15 | NA | TGTGCCACCAGCACCCCGACAGGGGTCGCCCTTCAGCCCCAGCATTTT | CATSTPTGVALQPQHF